A single sample is the source of the 12 T cell receptor beta chains below, sequenced in a study of T cells after yellow fever vaccination. One entry per CDR3 protein, called by TCRdb with MiXCR from the 5' RACE reads. The profile covers some 350,000 distinct CDR3 sequences, with 4.1% appearing a single time and around 25% taken by the ten largest. The material sequenced was PBMCs, taken 5 days after the yellow fever booster vaccination. These receptor sequences come from a man between 18 and 35 years old who received the YFV17D yellow fever vaccine.

This clonotype was picked up a small number of times. V gene TRBV6-6 combines with J gene TRBJ1-1; no reliable D call. The germline V gene encodes CDR1 MNHNY and CDR2 SVGAGI (reference sequence). The CDR3 is 13 amino acids. V was shortened by 7 bases and J by 5 bases, with 14 bases between the two germline ends. In nucleotides, the CDR3 is TGTGCCAGCACCAACGGGTGGGCGACTGAAGCTTTCTTT. Protein product: CASTNGWATEAFF.

This clonotype was observed at least ten times. The V call is TRBV29-1, the J call TRBJ2-5; D uncertain. V was clipped by 4 bases and J by 5 bases, with 8 bases between them. From germline, CDR1 is SQVTM and CDR2 ANQGSEA. This CDR3 is 11 amino acids long. CDR3 residues: CSVGVTETQYF. The DNA for the CDR3 is TGCAGCGTTGGGGTCACGGAGACCCAGTACTTC.

Only a few counts were recorded for this clonotype. The chain is built from TRBV2 and TRBJ2-5; 8 bases agree with TRBD2. Germline V gives CDR1 SNHLY, CDR2 FYNNEI. This CDR3 comprises 15 residues. Trimming took 6 bases from V and 1 from J; bases not matched to a gene: 7. The CDR3 region is CASSVKGLGQETQYF. CDR3 DNA sequence: TGTGCCAGCAGCGTAAAGGGACTAGGCCAAGAGACCCAGTACTTC.

In this sample, this clonotype turned up many times. J is TRBJ1-2 and V is TRBV6-1; tentative D call: TRBD1 (5 bases). Germline CDR1 and CDR2: MNHNS and SASEGT. With 5 bases removed from V and 3 bases from J, the gap between germline ends came to 10 bases. The CDR3 length is 13 residues. The CDR3 DNA follows: TGTGCCAGCAGTCCCAGGGTGTACTATGGCTACACCTTC. It encodes CASSPRVYYGYTF.

The chain's CDR3 is CASRPDRGSYEQYF. CDR3 DNA: TGTGCCAGCAGACCTGACAGGGGTTCCTACGAGCAGTACTTC. The rearrangement links TRBV6-5 to TRBJ2-7, with 8 bases identical to TRBD1. The CDR3 runs 14 residues. Germline V lookup: CDR1 MNHEY, CDR2 SVGAGI. V was pared by 6 bases and J by 1 base, with 5 bases of the junction left unmatched.

V is TRBV5-1 and J is TRBJ2-7; D is tentatively TRBD1 or TRBD2 (5 bases each). Germline lookup yields CDR1 SGHRS and CDR2 YFSETQ. The CDR3 consists of 17 residues. The ends were cut back, 3 bases at V and 7 bases at J, with 26 bases in the middle. DNA of the CDR3: TGCGCCAGCAGCTCGGGGCTGCTGGGGGACGTCGTTGGGGAGCAGTACGTC. This translates into CASSSGLLGDVVGEQYV.

The chain has TRBV7-9 and TRBJ1-5; D perhaps matches TRBD1 (5 bases). The CDR3 extends over 17 amino acids. The germline V and J ends were trimmed by 4 bases and 1 base, with 17 bases remaining between them. From germline, CDR1 is SEHNR and CDR2 FQNEAQ (reference sequence). CDR3 DNA sequence: TGTGCCAGCAGCTCACCTGGGGGGAGCACCAGCAATCAGCCCCAGCATTTT. Its protein is CASSSPGGSTSNQPQHF.

This clonotype was seen at least ten times. The V and J genes are TRBV7-9 and TRBJ2-5; 7 nucleotides agree with TRBD2. CDR1 and CDR2 (germline): SEHNR, FQNEAQ (reference sequence). V shed 0 bases and J 5 bases; nucleotides not matched to a gene: 3. The CDR3 has 14 amino acids. This CDR3 is CASSLANGGETQYF. The CDR3 DNA is TGTGCCAGCAGCTTAGCGAACGGGGGGGAGACCCAGTACTTC.

CDR3 residues: CASSLTGGYNSPLHF. CDR3 bases: TGTGCCAGCAGTCTAACGGGAGGGTATAATTCACCCCTCCACTTT. The rearrangement uses TRBV28 and TRBJ1-6; D gene ambiguous. Trimming pared 5 bases from V and 4 bases from J, leaving 12 bases between. CDR1 MDHEN and CDR2 SYDVKM come from the germline V gene. The CDR3 spans 15 residues. The full variable domain, in which reference TRBV28 and TRBJ1-6 provide the parts outside the CDR3, is DVKVTQSSRYLVKRTGEKVFLECVQDMDHENMFWYRQDPGLGLRLIYFSYDVKMKEKGDIPEGYSVSREKKERFSLILESASTNQTSMYLCASSLTGGYNSPLHFGNGTRLTVT.

In this sample, this clonotype turned up many times. The chain is built from TRBV12-3 or TRBV12-4 and TRBJ2-3; 10 positions match TRBD2. V gave up 6 bases and J gave up 13 bases; unmatched junction bases: 4. The CDR3 sequence is 11 residues long. CDR3 sequence (DNA): TGTGCCAGCAGCCTGGGACTAGCGAAGTATTTT. Translating it yields CASSLGLAKYF.

The V and J genes are TRBV4-3 and TRBJ2-3; 7 bases fit TRBD2. Germline loops: CDR1 LGHNA, CDR2 YSLEER. The CDR3 runs 16 residues. The junction had 9 bases not matched to a gene; V was cut back by 1 base and J by 5 bases. CDR3 DNA: TGCGCCAGCAGCCAAGGGGACTATACGGGGTTAGATACGCAGTATTTT. This gives the protein CASSQGDYTGLDTQYF.

This clonotype was seen ten or more times. The V call is TRBV5-1, the J call TRBJ2-2; the D gene is possibly TRBD1 (5 bases). CDR3 length equals 16 residues. Germline assignment: CDR1 SGHRS and CDR2 YFSETQ. With 2 bases removed from V and 0 bases from J, the gap between germline ends came to 11 bases. Here the CDR3 reads CASSFGQGANTGELFF. CDR3 DNA: TGCGCCAGCAGCTTTGGGCAGGGCGCGAACACCGGGGAGCTGTTTTTT.